These T cell receptor beta chains were read from a single sample in a study of vaccination and CD4 T cells after COVID-19. Their recognized antigens are unknown. TCRdb itself ran the PCR reads through MiXCR, one entry per CDR3 protein. This sample yields about 7,200 distinct CDR3 sequences, of which about 41% are seen a single time; approximately 35% belongs to the top ten. Sequencing input: CD4+ T cells from blood, cultured in vitro. These receptors all come from a human donor in good health. Each CDR3 is given with its conserved first and last residue. The D gene is left open where the match is weak. Clone size is not always given. Where it is, it says once, few, many or a class for expanded clones.

>NA|TRBJ2-5|TRBD1|TRBV5-6
CASSSGQGHQETQYF
TGTGCCAGCAGTTCTGGACAGGGGCATCAAGAGACCCAGTACTTC
>NA|TRBJ1-3|TRBD1|TRBV19
CATSGQVGNTIYF
TGTGCCACCTCGGGACAGGTCGGAAACACCATATATTTT
>few|TRBJ1-1|NA|TRBV12-3/TRBV12-4
CASSRRMTANTEAFF
TGTGCCAGCAGTAGACGAATGACCGCGAACACTGAAGCTTTCTTT
>NA|TRBJ1-2|NA|TRBV28
CASSSSGIYGYTF
TGTGCCAGCAGTTCGAGCGGGATCTATGGCTACACCTTC
>few|TRBJ1-1|NA|TRBV19
CASSLLNRGTEAFF
TGTGCCAGTTCTCTTCTCAATCGAGGGACTGAAGCTTTCTTT
>NA|TRBJ1-1|NA|TRBV11-2
CASSLATEAFF
TGTGCCAGCAGCTTAGCCACTGAAGCTTTCTTT
>few|TRBJ1-1|TRBD1|TRBV6-1
CASIAGTGLEMNTEAFF
TGTGCCAGCATTGCCGGGACAGGGTTGGAAATGAACACTGAAGCTTTCTTT
>NA|TRBJ2-3|TRBD2|TRBV5-1
CASSYASGSTTDTQYF
TGCGCCAGCAGCTACGCTAGCGGTTCGACCACAGATACGCAGTATTTT
>once|TRBJ2-3|TRBD2|TRBV7-9
CASSILAGGTDTQYF
TGTGCCAGCAGCATACTAGCGGGGGGGACAGATACGCAGTATTTT
>NA|TRBJ1-1|NA|TRBV6-5
CASSYVWGGTEAFF
TGTGCCAGCAGTTACGTCTGGGGTGGTACTGAAGCTTTCTTT
>NA|TRBJ1-1|NA|TRBV28
CASRHTEAFF
TGTGCCAGCAGGCACACTGAAGCTTTCTTT
>NA|TRBJ2-3|TRBD2|TRBV12-5
CASGSLADFTDTQYF
TGTGCTAGTGGTTCTCTAGCGGACTTCACAGATACGCAGTATTTT
>NA|TRBJ1-2|NA|TRBV6-2/TRBV6-3
CASSDSVYGYTF
TGTGCCAGCAGTGACAGTGTGTATGGCTACACCTTC
>NA|TRBJ2-2|NA|TRBV6-5
CASSYSNLNTGELFF
TGTGCCAGCAGTTACTCCAACTTGAACACCGGGGAGCTGTTTTTT
>medium-sized|TRBJ2-3|TRBD2|TRBV20-1
CSASARRSGAGTDTQYF
TGCAGTGCTAGCGCACGGCGGTCGGGAGCGGGGACAGATACGCAGTATTTT
>NA|TRBJ1-2|TRBD1|TRBV10-3
CASERQGEDGYTF
TGTGCCAGCGAGAGACAGGGAGAAGATGGCTACACCTTC
>few|TRBJ2-1|TRBD2|TRBV6-2/TRBV6-3
CASSLLAGVGNEQFF
TGTGCCAGCAGCCTACTAGCGGGAGTTGGAAATGAGCAGTTCTTC
>few|TRBJ2-3|NA|TRBV20-1
CSADQLRRNTDTQYF
TGCAGTGCAGATCAGTTAAGAAGGAACACAGATACGCAGTATTTT
>NA|TRBJ2-1|NA|TRBV6-1
CASSPYLPGSSIYNEQFF
TGTGCCAGCAGTCCCTATCTTCCCGGGTCCTCTATCTACAATGAGCAGTTCTTC
>few|TRBJ2-5|NA|TRBV6-1
CASRPDLTETQYF
TGTGCCAGCAGACCCGACCTTACGGAGACCCAGTACTTC
>few|TRBJ1-1|NA|TRBV27
CASSGGGHTEAFF
TGTGCCAGCAGCGGAGGGGGTCATACTGAAGCTTTCTTT
>once|TRBJ2-1|TRBD1|TRBV6-5
CASSYQGQSKNEQFF
TGTGCCAGCAGTTACCAGGGACAGTCTAAGAATGAGCAGTTCTTC
>few|TRBJ1-1|NA|TRBV27
CASSLSRNAGPHRVAFF
TGTGCCAGCAGTTTATCGAGAAACGCGGGACCCCATCGGGTAGCTTTCTTT
>NA|TRBJ2-7|TRBD2|TRBV28
CASSFRGLAGGQSSYGQYF
TGTGCCAGCAGTTTTAGGGGACTAGCGGGGGGCCAGAGCTCCTACGGGCAGTACTTC
>NA|TRBJ1-3|NA|TRBV6-1
CASTPDRSGNTIYF
TGTGCCAGCACTCCGGACAGATCTGGAAACACCATATATTTT
>NA|TRBJ2-5|NA|TRBV9
CASSVGGDQETQYF
TGTGCCAGCAGCGTAGGAGGGGACCAAGAGACCCAGTACTTC
>NA|TRBJ1-1|NA|TRBV29-1
CSVGAAETEAFF
TGCAGCGTGGGGGCGGCGGAGACTGAAGCTTTCTTT
>NA|TRBJ1-2|NA|TRBV20-1
CSASDQRIANYGYTF
TGCAGTGCTAGCGATCAGAGAATCGCTAACTATGGCTACACCTTC
>NA|TRBJ1-5|NA|TRBV2
CASHQDSNQPQHF
TGTGCCAGCCATCAGGATAGCAATCAGCCCCAGCATTTT
>few|TRBJ1-2|NA|TRBV11-2
CASSPRLWGNYGYTF
TGTGCCAGCAGCCCGCGACTGTGGGGAAACTATGGCTACACCTTC
>few|TRBJ1-2|NA|TRBV10-3
CAINDQGGRNYGYTF
TGTGCCATCAACGATCAAGGGGGGCGTAACTATGGCTACACCTTC
>few|TRBJ2-1|TRBD1|TRBV20-1
CSSGDRGNEQFF
TGCAGCTCAGGGGACAGGGGTAATGAGCAGTTCTTC
>NA|TRBJ1-3|NA|TRBV20-1
CSARAGGTGNTIYF
TGCAGTGCTAGAGCCGGGGGGACTGGAAACACCATATATTTT
>NA|TRBJ1-2|NA|TRBV19
CASSIGQAPVGYTF
TGTGCCAGTAGTATAGGACAGGCGCCAGTCGGCTACACCTTC
>NA|TRBJ2-6|NA|TRBV7-2
CASSFSGANVLTF
TGTGCCAGCAGCTTCAGTGGGGCCAACGTCCTGACTTTC
>few|TRBJ2-3|NA|TRBV19
CASSDGGGHLTDTQYF
TGTGCCAGTAGCGATGGGGGCGGTCATTTAACAGATACGCAGTATTTT
>few|TRBJ2-3|NA|TRBV6-5
CASSYGFTTRDTQYF
TGTGCCAGCAGTTACGGATTTACCACACGAGATACGCAGTATTTT
>NA|TRBJ2-7|NA|TRBV5-1
CASSYSGTVDEQYF
TGCGCCAGCAGCTACTCTGGTACAGTGGACGAGCAGTACTTC
>NA|TRBJ2-3|NA|TRBV2
CASRDWATDTQYF
TGTGCCAGCAGGGACTGGGCCACAGATACGCAGTATTTT
>NA|TRBJ2-2|NA|TRBV11-3
CASSSYRVTDGELFF
TGTGCCAGCAGCTCATACAGGGTAACGGACGGGGAGCTGTTTTTT
>NA|TRBJ1-6|NA|TRBV6-1
CASTQAAGAGNSPLHF
TGTGCCAGCACCCAAGCTGCGGGTGCCGGGAATTCACCCCTCCACTTT
>NA|TRBJ1-1|TRBD1|TRBV27
CTSRGRAGTEAFF
TGTACCTCCAGGGGGAGGGCCGGCACTGAAGCTTTCTTT
>NA|TRBJ2-5|NA|TRBV7-8
CASSLGRIQETQYF
TGTGCCAGCAGCTTGGGGCGGATCCAAGAGACCCAGTACTTC
>NA|TRBJ1-2|TRBD1|TRBV6-1
CASSGPDRGPGGYTF
TGTGCCAGCAGCGGACCGGACAGGGGGCCAGGAGGCTACACCTTC
>NA|TRBJ1-2|NA|TRBV6-4
CASSDSGQGRTYGYTF
TGTGCCAGCAGTGACTCTGGGCAGGGGCGCACCTATGGCTACACCTTC
>NA|TRBJ2-7|TRBD2|TRBV5-4
CASSLGAGVNYEQYF
TGTGCCAGCAGCTTGGGTGCGGGAGTAAACTACGAGCAGTACTTC
>NA|TRBJ2-7|NA|TRBV11-2
CASSRNRDSPYEQYF
TGTGCCAGCAGCCGAAACCGGGACTCACCCTACGAGCAGTACTTC
>NA|TRBJ1-3|NA|TRBV4-1
CASSHSGALSGNTIYF
TGCGCCAGCAGCCACTCTGGGGCCCTCTCTGGAAACACCATATATTTT
>NA|TRBJ1-5|NA|TRBV19
CASTSRQNSNQPQHF
TGTGCCAGTACCTCGAGACAGAATAGCAATCAGCCCCAGCATTTT
>NA|TRBJ1-1|NA|TRBV19
CASKDFVRGDTEAFF
TGTGCCAGTAAAGATTTTGTAAGGGGAGACACTGAAGCTTTCTTT